This T cell receptor beta chain was sequenced during a study of glioma-infiltrating T cells after dendritic cell vaccination. Study summary: Between the early 2000s and the early 2010s, patients got autologous tumor lysate-pulsed dendritic cell vaccines.

Study outcomes and limitations: Patients with more pretreatment TILs had longer time to progression and survival.

This clone was picked up a small number of times. The target antigen is unknown. Time point denoted: after dendritic cell vaccination, including at tumor progression/relapse. Repertoires were generated with immunoSEQ multiplex PCR, while TCRdb's copy carries only in-frame clones and drops some. Of more than 85,000 clones listed, around 89% are singletons. Sequencing was performed on blood, taken after dendritic cell vaccination. The clonotype originates from a human donor with glioblastoma.

This CDR3 reads CASSLELGQSLEQYF. The CDR3 nucleotides are TGTGCCAGCAGCTTGGAGTTAGGACAGTCCCTCGAGCAGTACTTC. The rearrangement uses TRBV5-5 and TRBJ2-7; D possibly corresponds to TRBD1 (6 bases). The V gene's germline CDR1 is SGHKS and CDR2 YYEKEE (reference sequence). CDR3 length: 15 amino acids. V dropped 0 bases and J dropped 6 bases, with 16 bases sitting between them.